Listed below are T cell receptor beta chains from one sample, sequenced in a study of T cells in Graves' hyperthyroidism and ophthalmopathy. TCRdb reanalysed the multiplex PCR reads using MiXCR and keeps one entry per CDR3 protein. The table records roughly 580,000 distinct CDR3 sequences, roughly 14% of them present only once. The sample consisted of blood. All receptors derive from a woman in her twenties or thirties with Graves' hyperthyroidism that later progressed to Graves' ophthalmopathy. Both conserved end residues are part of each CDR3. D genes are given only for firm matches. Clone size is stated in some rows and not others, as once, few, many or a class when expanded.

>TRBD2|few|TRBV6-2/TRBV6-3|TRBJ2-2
CASRSLGPSGYTGELFF
TGTGCCAGCAGATCTTTGGGGCCTAGCGGATACACCGGGGAGCTGTTTTTT
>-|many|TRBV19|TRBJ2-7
CASSGGYSSYEQYF
TGTGCCAGTAGTGGGGGGTATAGCTCCTACGAGCAGTACTTC
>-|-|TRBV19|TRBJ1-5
CQRQAISYSNQPQHF
TGTCAGCGGCAGGCAATAAGTTATAGCAATCAGCCCCAGCATTTT
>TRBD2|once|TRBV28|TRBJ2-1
CASTSGGAYEQFF
TGTGCCAGCACTAGCGGGGGGGCATATGAGCAGTTCTTC
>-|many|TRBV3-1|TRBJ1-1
CASSQDGPEAFF
TGTGCCAGCAGCCAAGATGGCCCTGAAGCTTTCTTT
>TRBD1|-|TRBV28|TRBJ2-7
CASSQGTGNEQYF
TGTGCCAGCAGCCAGGGGACAGGGAACGAGCAGTACTTC
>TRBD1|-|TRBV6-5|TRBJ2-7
CASSYSIQGGYEQYF
TGTGCCAGCAGTTACTCGATACAGGGGGGATACGAGCAGTACTTC
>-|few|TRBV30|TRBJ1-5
CAWSPGAQPQHF
TGTGCCTGGAGCCCGGGAGCTCAGCCCCAGCATTTT
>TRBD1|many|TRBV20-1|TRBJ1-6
CSARGEETGTENSPLHF
TGCAGTGCTAGAGGAGAGGAAACCGGGACAGAAAATTCACCCCTCCACTTT
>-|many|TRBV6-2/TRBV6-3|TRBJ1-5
CASSYGGTSNQPQHF
TGTGCCAGCAGTTACGGCGGGACGAGCAATCAGCCCCAGCATTTT
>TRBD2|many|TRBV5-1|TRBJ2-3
CASSTWTSGSRTDTQYF
TGCGCCAGCAGCACCTGGACTAGCGGGAGTCGGACAGATACGCAGTATTTT
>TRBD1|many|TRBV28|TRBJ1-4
CASSLTGQGTTNEKLFF
TGTGCCAGCAGTTTAACGGGACAGGGGACAACTAATGAAAAACTGTTTTTT
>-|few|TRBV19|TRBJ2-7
CATKKASEGEQYF
TGTGCCACCAAAAAGGCTAGCGAGGGCGAGCAGTACTTC
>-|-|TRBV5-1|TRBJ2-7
CAGSPHSDRRVSYEQYF
TGCGCCGGCAGCCCTCATTCTGACAGGCGTGTCTCCTACGAGCAGTACTTC
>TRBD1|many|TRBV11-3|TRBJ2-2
CASSARTGGNLAVNTGELFF
TGTGCCAGCAGCGCCCGGACAGGGGGCAACCTAGCGGTGAACACCGGGGAGCTGTTTTTT
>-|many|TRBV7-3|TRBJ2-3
CASSQGWAGSTDTQYF
TGTGCCAGCAGCCAAGGGTGGGCAGGGAGCACAGATACGCAGTATTTT
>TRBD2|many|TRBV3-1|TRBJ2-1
CASSQSSGVDNEQFF
TGTGCCAGCAGCCAATCTAGCGGGGTCGACAATGAGCAGTTCTTC
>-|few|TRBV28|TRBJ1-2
CASRGAGANYGYTF
TGTGCCAGCAGGGGGGCGGGGGCTAACTATGGCTACACCTTC
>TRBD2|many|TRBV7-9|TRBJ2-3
CATKLAGGPTDTQYF
TGTGCCACCAAGCTAGCGGGAGGGCCAACAGATACGCAGTATTTT
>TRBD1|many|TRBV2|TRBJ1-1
CASNRPGQGGTEAFF
TGTGCCAGCAATCGTCCAGGACAGGGAGGCACTGAAGCTTTCTTT
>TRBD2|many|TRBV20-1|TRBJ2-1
CSANRVAGVVEQFF
TGCAGTGCTAACCGGGTAGCGGGAGTGGTTGAGCAGTTCTTC
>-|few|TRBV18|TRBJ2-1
CASSSGWNEQFF
TGTGCCAGCTCGTCAGGGTGGAATGAGCAGTTCTTC
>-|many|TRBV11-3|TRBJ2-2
CASSSDSGELFF
TGTGCCAGCAGCTCAGACAGCGGGGAGCTGTTTTTT
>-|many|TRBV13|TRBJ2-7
CASGRGSAGGFHEQYF
TGTGCCAGCGGGCGCGGCAGCGCGGGTGGGTTCCACGAGCAGTACTTC
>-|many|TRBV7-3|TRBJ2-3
CASSPGPMSLYF
TGTGCCAGCAGCCCAGGTCCGATGAGTCTGTATTTT
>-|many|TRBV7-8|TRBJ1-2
CASSAPDLDMGYTF
TGTGCCAGCAGTGCCCCGGACCTGGATATGGGCTACACCTTC
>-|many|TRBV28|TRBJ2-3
CASSWQGPDTQYF
TGTGCCAGCAGTTGGCAGGGGCCAGATACGCAGTATTTT
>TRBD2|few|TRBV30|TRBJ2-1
CASKFGASGSNEQFF
TGTGCCAGCAAGTTTGGGGCTAGCGGGAGTAATGAGCAGTTCTTC
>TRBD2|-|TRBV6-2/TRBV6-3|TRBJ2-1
CASSKTSGRLHNEQFF
TGTGCCAGCAGTAAGACTAGCGGGAGACTACACAATGAGCAGTTCTTC
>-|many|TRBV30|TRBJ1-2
CACFETDSYGYTF
TGTGCCTGCTTCGAAACAGACAGCTATGGCTACACCTTC